The sequence of this T cell receptor beta chain was determined in a study of patients and donors after allogeneic stem cell transplantation (dated by TCRdb to about 2020). From the cysteine through the phenylalanine, the CDR3 covers 14 amino acids. The DNA shown is the 42-base CDR3, in frame from base 1. CDR1 and CDR2, looked up from the germline V gene, are MDHEN and SYDVKM. After removal of 5 bases from V and 2 bases from J, the junction retains 2 bases not matched to a gene. Library preparation used RT-PCR. The sample was run on a NextSeq 550. The raw public data were reprocessed by TCRdb itself: fastp quality trimming at Q25, MiXCR clonotype calling, in-frame beta chains only. Every CDR3 protein is listed once, alongside the most common genes and DNA of its rows. The sample table contains about 160,000 distinct CDR3 sequences; only one count was recorded for 30% of them. The ten largest clones add up to approximately 3% of the sample.

Regarding this clonotype: Its antigen is not yet known. No base qualities exist here, and no much larger clone lies one base off it.

The receptor was isolated from a human donor who was either an allogeneic HSCT recipient or a stem cell or donor lymphocyte infusion donor (not recorded which). It is not recorded whose cells these are; they may come from a transplant donor. The sample taken for sequencing was blood, either unsorted or a sorted T cell fraction (not recorded which). Recombination linked TRBV28 to TRBJ1-5; TRBD1 lines up with 8 middle nucleotides. The nucleotides are TGTGCCAGCAGTGCGGGACAGGGCAATCAGCCCCAGCATTTT. The encoded protein is CASSAGQGNQPQHF.